One and the same sample provided the 26 T cell receptor beta chains below, sequenced in a study of graft-versus-host responses after intestinal transplantation. Only in-frame clones appear in the TCRdb table, and some are missing; sequencing was by immunoSEQ multiplex PCR. The sample holds around 110,000 clones, about nine tenths seen once. No antigens are known for them. Specimen: unstimulated CD4+ T cells sorted from spleen or lymph node cells, collected before intestinal transplant. The receptor set was obtained from a human donor who received an intestinal transplant.

This chain links TRBV5-4 with TRBJ2-3, with D possibly TRBD2 on 5 matching bases. Germline V CDR1 and CDR2: SGHNT, YYREEE (reference sequence). The CDR3 has 16 amino acids. V lost 3 bases, J lost 0 bases, and 14 bases lay in between. The CDR3 is CASSSYSGSSTDTQYF. DNA of the CDR3: TGTGCCAGCAGCTCGTACAGCGGATCTAGCACAGATACGCAGTATTTT.

The V and J genes are TRBV2 and TRBJ2-1, with TRBD2 matching 7 bases. The J segment lost 4 bases and the V segment lost 10 bases, leaving 7 bases of the junction unmatched. Germline V gene data show CDR1 as SNHLY and CDR2 as FYNNEI. The CDR3 is made up of 13 amino acids. This CDR3 reads CATESGAYNEQFF. CDR3 coding DNA: TGTGCCACCGAAAGCGGGGCATACAATGAGCAGTTCTTC.

The V and J genes are TRBV6-5 and TRBJ2-5; D might be TRBD1 (5 bases). V was shortened by 5 bases and J by 5 bases, with 15 bases between the two germline ends. The CDR3 is made up of 14 amino acids. Looked up from germline, CDR1 is MNHEY and CDR2 is SVGAGI. The CDR3 DNA reads as TGTGCCAGCAGTACGCGCAGGGCCCGGGAGACCCAGTACTTC. This encodes CASSTRRARETQYF.

This clone turned up a few times. The chain links TRBV11-2 to TRBJ2-7; D remains unclear. The germline V and J ends were trimmed by 4 bases and 0 bases, with 10 bases remaining between them. The CDR3 runs to 14 residues. Germline V gene lookup returns CDR1 SGHAT and CDR2 FQNNGV. The CDR3 DNA sequence: TGTGCCAGCAGCTCAACTACCCCCTCCTACGAGCAGTACTTC. Translating gives CASSSTTPSYEQYF.

V and J are TRBV5-6 and TRBJ2-5, with D unresolved. Trimming pared 3 bases from V and 3 bases from J, leaving 6 bases between. This CDR3 is 12 amino acids long. CDR1 and CDR2 (germline): SGHDT, YYEEEE. CDR3 in amino acids: CASSSPEETQYF. In DNA form, the CDR3 reads TGTGCCAGCAGCTCCCCCGAAGAGACCCAGTACTTC.

The rearrangement joins TRBV18 to TRBJ2-1, with 8 positions matching TRBD2. This CDR3 contains 15 residues. Germline-derived CDR1 and CDR2 are KGHSH and LQKENI. V was pared by 1 base and J by 4 bases, with 3 bases of the junction left unmatched. CDR3 sequence reads: CASSPQRGPYNEQFF. The CDR3 bases are TGTGCCAGCTCACCACAGCGGGGGCCATACAATGAGCAGTTCTTC.

V and J are TRBV11-2 and TRBJ2-7; 13 bases are a match to TRBD2. Looked up from germline, CDR1 is SGHAT and CDR2 is FQNNGV. This CDR3 has 15 residues. The J segment lost 3 bases and the V segment lost 5 bases, leaving 4 bases of the junction unmatched. In DNA, the CDR3 is TGTGCCAGCAGCCCGCGACTAGCGGGAGGCTACGAGCAGTACTTC. Residues: CASSPRLAGGYEQYF.

This clone was seen a single time. The chain uses TRBV27 and TRBJ2-7, with 9 bases identical to TRBD2. CDR3 size: 17 residues. Germline lookup yields CDR1 MNHEY and CDR2 SMNVEV (reference sequence). V trimming: 6 bases; J trimming: 1 base; junction bases outside the gene matches: 13. CDR3 sequence reads: CASRGGLAGIESYEQYF. Here the CDR3 DNA reads TGTGCCAGCAGGGGGGGCCTAGCGGGAATCGAGTCCTACGAGCAGTACTTC.

This clone was seen more than once but under ten times. This chain uses TRBV5-1 with TRBJ2-5; D gene uncertain. V lost 4 bases to trimming and J lost 5 bases, with 12 bases between them. The CDR3 sequence is 13 residues long. Per germline, CDR1 SGHRS and CDR2 YFSETQ. The CDR3 protein is CASSGLAQETQYF. The CDR3 DNA follows: TGCGCCAGCAGCGGGCTCGCTCAGGAGACCCAGTACTTC. The full variable domain, its missing parts supplied by reference TRBV5-1 and TRBJ2-5, is KAGVTQTPRYLIKTRGQQVTLSCSPISGHRSVSWYQQTPGQGLQFLFEYFSETQRNKGNFPGRFSGRQFSNSRSEMNVSTLELGDSALYLCASSGLAQETQYFGPGTRLLVL.

The V call is TRBV7-6, the J call TRBJ2-1; D call uncertain. Germline CDR1 SGHVS, CDR2 FNYEAQ. The ends were cut back, 4 bases at V and 4 bases at J, with 11 bases in the middle. The CDR3 runs to 14 residues. CDR3 residues: CASSSSPTYNEQFF. CDR3 bases: TGTGCCAGCAGCTCCTCTCCAACTTACAATGAGCAGTTCTTC.

The sample holds one count of this clone. The V call is TRBV7-2, the J call TRBJ2-7; 10 bases map to TRBD2. Germline V gene lookup returns CDR1 SGHTA and CDR2 FQGNSA. This CDR3 has 18 amino acids. V lost 1 base to trimming and J lost 0 bases; unmatched junction nucleotides: 9. The CDR3 bases are TGTGCCAGCAGCTTAGATCTATTAGCGGGGGGCAGCTCCTACGAGCAGTACTTC. Translated, it gives CASSLDLLAGGSSYEQYF.

The chain employs TRBV6-5 and TRBJ1-1; TRBD1 aligns across 7 bases. Trimming removed 1 base from V and 5 bases from J; junction bases left unmatched: 4. The CDR3 is 14 amino acids. In germline, CDR1 is MNHEY, CDR2 SVGAGI. CDR3 DNA sequence: TGTGCCAGCAGTTACTTAGCAGGGGGTACTGAAGCTTTCTTT. Encoded protein: CASSYLAGGTEAFF.

J is TRBJ2-7 and V is TRBV5-1, with TRBD1 identical over 7 bases. Per germline, CDR1 SGHRS and CDR2 YFSETQ. The V gene end was trimmed by 4 bases and the J gene end by 9 bases; junction bases not matched to a gene: 13. This CDR3 region has 14 residues. The CDR3 is CASSTPGQSLRQYF. DNA of the CDR3: TGCGCCAGCAGCACGCCGGGACAGTCACTGAGGCAGTACTTC.

This chain uses TRBV4-3 with TRBJ1-2, with TRBD1 matching 10 bases. With V trimmed by 2 bases and J by 0 bases, 6 bases remained unmatched. Germline V lookup: CDR1 LGHNA, CDR2 YSLEER. The CDR3 runs to 17 residues. This chain's CDR3 is CASSQMAGTGANYGYTF. CDR3 DNA sequence: TGCGCCAGCAGCCAAATGGCTGGGACAGGGGCTAACTATGGCTACACCTTC.

The chain links TRBV5-1 to TRBJ1-3, with TRBD1 as a possible D gene (5 bases). V gave up 5 bases and J gave up 5 bases, with 17 bases separating them. CDR1 SGHRS and CDR2 YFSETQ come from the germline V gene. CDR3 length equals 15 residues. The CDR3 region is CASRVDSFTRNTIYF. DNA of the CDR3: TGCGCCAGCAGGGTCGACAGCTTTACCAGAAACACCATATATTTT. Filled out from reference TRBV5-1 and TRBJ1-3, the complete variable domain reads KAGVTQTPRYLIKTRGQQVTLSCSPISGHRSVSWYQQTPGQGLQFLFEYFSETQRNKGNFPGRFSGRQFSNSRSEMNVSTLELGDSALYLCASRVDSFTRNTIYFGEGSWLTVV.

This rearrangement joins TRBV27 to TRBJ2-5; weak D call: TRBD2 (7 bases). Deletions cut 5 bases from V and 1 base from J, with 11 bases between. This CDR3 is built from 14 residues. The V gene's germline CDR1 is MNHEY and CDR2 SMNVEV (reference sequence). CDR3 amino acids: CASSRRGLQETQYF. The CDR3 coding sequence is TGTGCCAGCAGTCGGCGGGGGCTCCAAGAGACCCAGTACTTC.

This clone has just one count. This chain joins TRBV19 and TRBJ1-5; D perhaps matches TRBD1 (5 bases). This CDR3 spans 14 amino acids. Looked up from germline, CDR1 is LNHDA and CDR2 is SQIVND (reference sequence). V lost 4 bases and J lost 5, with 12 bases in between. The CDR3 bases are TGTGCCAGTAGTACAGGGTATGGGGATCAGCCCCAGCATTTT. Its translation: CASSTGYGDQPQHF. The whole variable domain, filled in from reference TRBV19 and TRBJ1-5, reads DGGITQSPKYLFRKEGQNVTLSCEQNLNHDAMYWYRQDPGQGLRLIYYSQIVNDFQKGDIAEGYSVSREKKESFPLTVTSAQKNPTAFYLCASSTGYGDQPQHFGDGTRLSIL.

The V and J genes are TRBV4-1 and TRBJ1-1; 11 bases fit TRBD1. Trimming at V came to 2 bases and at J to 7 bases, leaving 6 bases not matched to a gene. The V gene's germline CDR1 is MGHRA and CDR2 YSYEKL. CDR3 length: 15 residues. CDR3 protein: CASSQTDRGRGEAFF. The CDR3 coding sequence is TGCGCCAGCAGCCAAACGGACAGGGGGCGAGGTGAAGCTTTCTTT.

V usage is TRBV6-5 and J usage is TRBJ1-2, with 9 bases aligning to TRBD1. Germline CDR1 and CDR2: MNHEY and SVGAGI. This CDR3 is built from 16 residues. Losses at the gene ends were 4 bases for V and 4 bases for J; bases not matched to a gene: 10. This chain's CDR3 is CASSSLGQGILYGYTF. Here the CDR3 DNA reads TGTGCCAGCAGTTCGTTGGGACAGGGTATCCTCTATGGCTACACCTTC.

This chain links TRBV21-1 with TRBJ2-5; the DNA was not compared with TRBD1, the D call given in the table. TRBV21-1 is described as a pseudogene. The CDR3 runs 15 residues. CDR3 bases: TGTGCCAGCAGCTATTTTCCAGGGTTGTGGGAGACCCAGTACTTC. Translating gives CASSYFPGLWETQYF.

The rearrangement joins TRBV12-5 to TRBJ1-3; D is ambiguous. Germline CDR1 is LGHNT and CDR2 is FRNRAP. Trimming took off 4 bases at V and 2 bases at J, with 6 bases between the two ends. CDR3 length: 13 amino acids. CDR3 in DNA: TGTGCTAGTGGTTCATGGCCTGGAAACACCATATATTTT. Protein: CASGSWPGNTIYF.

The chain links TRBV2 to TRBJ2-3; D perhaps matches TRBD2 (6 bases). The germline gives CDR1 SNHLY, CDR2 FYNNEI. This CDR3 has 15 amino acids. V was trimmed by 5 bases and J by 2 bases, leaving 14 bases between them. CDR3 sequence: CASSLTGLFTDTQYF. CDR3 bases: TGTGCCAGCAGTCTTACGGGACTTTTCACAGATACGCAGTATTTT.

The gene calls are TRBV11-2 and TRBJ1-1; D possibly corresponds to TRBD1 (5 bases). Germline-derived CDR1 and CDR2 are SGHAT and FQNNGV. Trimming left V 5 bases short and J 0 bases short, with 13 bases between. The CDR3 totals 15 residues. CDR3 loop: CASSPRGGLNTEAFF. The CDR3 coding sequence is TGTGCCAGCAGCCCCCGGGGGGGGTTGAACACTGAAGCTTTCTTT.

The rearrangement uses TRBV13 and TRBJ2-5, with TRBD1 matching 9 bases. The J call may be mistaken, given a closer DNA end match to TRBJ2-7. Germline CDR1 PRHDT, CDR2 FYEKMQ (reference sequence). CDR3 length: 13 amino acids. Here the CDR3 reads CASSRQGAYEQYF. The CDR3 nucleotides read TGTGCCAGCAGTCGACAGGGGGCCTACGAGCAGTACTTC.

The V call is TRBV2, the J call TRBJ1-4, with a possible D match to TRBD1 (5 bases). In germline, CDR1 is SNHLY, CDR2 FYNNEI. Trimming removed 6 bases from V and 8 bases from J, with 16 bases in between. The CDR3 is 14 amino acids. CDR3 coding DNA: TGTGCCAGCAGCTACGGAGCGCCAGGGGAAAAACTGTTTTTT. It specifies CASSYGAPGEKLFF.

The chain recombines TRBV2 with TRBJ1-5; a possible D gene is TRBD1 (6 bases). Trimming pared 6 bases from V and 7 bases from J, leaving 13 bases between. CDR3 length: 13 residues. Germline values: CDR1 SNHLY, CDR2 FYNNEI. The CDR3 here is CASRGQTPQPQHF. CDR3 nucleotide sequence: TGTGCCAGCAGAGGACAGACCCCCCAGCCCCAGCATTTT. Full variable domain (missing parts from reference TRBV2 and TRBJ1-5): EPEVTQTPSHQVTQMGQEVILRCVPISNHLYFYWYRQILGQKVEFLVSFYNNEISEKSEIFDDQFSVERPDGSNFTLKIRSTKLEDSAMYFCASRGQTPQPQHFGDGTRLSIL.